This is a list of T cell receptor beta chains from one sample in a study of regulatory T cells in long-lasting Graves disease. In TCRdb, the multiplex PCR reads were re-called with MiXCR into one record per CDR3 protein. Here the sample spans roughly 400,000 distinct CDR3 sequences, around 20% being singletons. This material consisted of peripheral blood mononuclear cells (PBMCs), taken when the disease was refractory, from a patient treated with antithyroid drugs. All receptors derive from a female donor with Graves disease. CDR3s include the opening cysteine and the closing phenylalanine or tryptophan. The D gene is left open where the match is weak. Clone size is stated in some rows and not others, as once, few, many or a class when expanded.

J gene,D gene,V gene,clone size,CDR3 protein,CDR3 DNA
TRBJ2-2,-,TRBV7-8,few,CASRPGPNTGELFF,TGTGCCAGCAGACCTGGACCTAACACCGGGGAGCTGTTTTTT
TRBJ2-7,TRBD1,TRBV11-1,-,CASSYGQGGGQYF,TGTGCCAGCAGCTACGGACAGGGGGGCGGGCAGTACTTC
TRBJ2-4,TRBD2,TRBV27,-,CASRPGLEVLSAKNIQYF,TGTGCCAGCAGGCCGGGACTAGAGGTGCTTTCGGCCAAAAACATTCAGTACTTC
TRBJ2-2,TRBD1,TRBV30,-,CAWSVRFLKHRGIGTGELFF,TGTGCCTGGAGTGTTCGGTTCTTGAAGCACAGGGGGATCGGGACCGGGGAGCTGTTTTTT
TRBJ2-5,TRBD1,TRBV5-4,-,CASSLHTSGTEGETQYF,TGTGCCAGCAGCTTACACACCTCCGGGACAGAAGGGGAGACCCAGTACTTC
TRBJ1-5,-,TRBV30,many,CAWSVLAVNQPQHF,TGTGCCTGGAGTGTACTGGCAGTCAATCAGCCCCAGCATTTT
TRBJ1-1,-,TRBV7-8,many,CASSSWTGLGMNTEAFF,TGTGCCAGCAGCTCCTGGACCGGACTAGGAATGAACACTGAAGCTTTCTTT
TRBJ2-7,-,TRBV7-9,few,CASSLEGGQDPPPYEQYF,TGTGCCAGCAGCTTAGAGGGGGGGCAAGACCCACCTCCTTATGAGCAGTACTTC
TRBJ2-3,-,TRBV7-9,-,CASSLSSGFVDTDTQYF,TGTGCCAGCAGCTTATCATCGGGTTTTGTCGACACAGATACGCAGTATTTT
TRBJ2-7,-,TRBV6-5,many,CASSYDLRHTGIYEQYF,TGTGCCAGCAGTTACGACCTTCGGCACACAGGGATCTACGAGCAGTACTTC
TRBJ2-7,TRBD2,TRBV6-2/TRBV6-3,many,CASRGLAGSSYEQYF,TGTGCCAGCAGAGGACTAGCGGGTTCCTCCTACGAGCAGTACTTC
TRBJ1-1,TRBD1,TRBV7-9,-,CASSKSGGGVEAFF,TGTGCCAGCAGCAAATCAGGGGGCGGGGTTGAAGCTTTCTTT
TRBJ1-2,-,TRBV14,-,CASSQVGRTWGGYTF,TGTGCCAGCAGCCAAGTGGGAAGGACCTGGGGTGGCTACACCTTC
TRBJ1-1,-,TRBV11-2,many,CASSLRQATEAFF,TGTGCCAGCAGCCTCCGACAGGCCACTGAAGCTTTCTTT
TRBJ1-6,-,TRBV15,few,CATSRDLEGSPLHF,TGTGCCACCAGCAGAGATTTAGAGGGATCACCCCTCCACTTT
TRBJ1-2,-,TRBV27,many,CASKPTSNFNYGYTF,TGTGCCAGCAAGCCTACCAGTAACTTTAACTATGGCTACACCTTC
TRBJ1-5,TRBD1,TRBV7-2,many,CASRPGTGNQPQHF,TGTGCCAGCAGGCCCGGGACAGGGAATCAGCCCCAGCATTTT
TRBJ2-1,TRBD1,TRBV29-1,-,CSVEPTGGGLRGYNEQFF,TGCAGCGTTGAGCCGACAGGGGGCGGGCTAAGGGGCTACAATGAGCAGTTCTTC
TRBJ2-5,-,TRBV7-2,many,CASSFSSVETQYF,TGTGCCAGCAGCTTCTCCAGTGTGGAGACCCAGTACTTC
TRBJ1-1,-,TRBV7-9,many,CASSLGAENTEAFF,TGTGCCAGCAGCCTCGGGGCGGAGAACACTGAAGCTTTCTTT
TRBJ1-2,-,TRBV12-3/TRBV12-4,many,CASSFRQNYGYTF,TGTGCCAGCAGCTTCCGACAGAACTATGGCTACACCTTC
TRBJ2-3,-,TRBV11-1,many,CASSLRRTDTQYF,TGTGCCAGCAGCTTACGCCGCACAGATACGCAGTATTTT
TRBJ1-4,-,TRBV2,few,CASNPGWGNEKLFF,TGTGCCAGCAATCCGGGATGGGGAAATGAAAAACTGTTTTTT
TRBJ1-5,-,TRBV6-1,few,CASRDSQDQPQHF,TGTGCCAGCAGGGACAGCCAAGATCAGCCCCAGCATTTT